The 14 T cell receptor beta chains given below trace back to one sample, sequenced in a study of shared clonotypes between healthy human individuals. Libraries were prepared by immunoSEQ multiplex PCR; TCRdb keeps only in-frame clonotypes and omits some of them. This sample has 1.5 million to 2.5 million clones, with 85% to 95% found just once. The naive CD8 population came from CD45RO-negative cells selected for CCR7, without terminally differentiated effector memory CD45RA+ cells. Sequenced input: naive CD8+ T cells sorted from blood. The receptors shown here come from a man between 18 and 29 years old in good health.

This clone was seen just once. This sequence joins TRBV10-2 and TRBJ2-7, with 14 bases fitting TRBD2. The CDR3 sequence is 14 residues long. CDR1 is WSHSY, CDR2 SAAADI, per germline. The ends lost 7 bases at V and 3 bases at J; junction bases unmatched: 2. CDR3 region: CASTGLAGGYEQYF. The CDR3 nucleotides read TGCGCCAGCACTGGACTAGCGGGGGGCTACGAGCAGTACTTC.

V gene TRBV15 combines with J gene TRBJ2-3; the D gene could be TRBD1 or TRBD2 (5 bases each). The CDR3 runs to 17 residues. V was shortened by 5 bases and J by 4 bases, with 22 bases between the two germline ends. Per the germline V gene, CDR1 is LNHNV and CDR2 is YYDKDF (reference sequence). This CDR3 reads CATSGTTGTTTADTQYF. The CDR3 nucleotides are TGTGCCACCAGCGGGACGACCGGGACCACTACCGCAGATACGCAGTATTTT.

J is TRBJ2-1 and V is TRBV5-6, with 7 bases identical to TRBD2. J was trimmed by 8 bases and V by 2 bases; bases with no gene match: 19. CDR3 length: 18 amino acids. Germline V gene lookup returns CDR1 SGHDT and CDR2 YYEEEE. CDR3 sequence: CASSFGGSSESSWDEQFF. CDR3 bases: TGTGCCAGCAGCTTCGGGGGGTCTAGCGAATCGAGTTGGGATGAGCAGTTCTTC. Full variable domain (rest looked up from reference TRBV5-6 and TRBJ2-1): DAGVTQSPTHLIKTRGQQVTLRCSPKSGHDTVSWYQQALGQGPQFIFQYYEEEERQRGNFPDRFSGHQFPNYSSELNVNALLLGDSALYLCASSFGGSSESSWDEQFFGPGTRLTVL.

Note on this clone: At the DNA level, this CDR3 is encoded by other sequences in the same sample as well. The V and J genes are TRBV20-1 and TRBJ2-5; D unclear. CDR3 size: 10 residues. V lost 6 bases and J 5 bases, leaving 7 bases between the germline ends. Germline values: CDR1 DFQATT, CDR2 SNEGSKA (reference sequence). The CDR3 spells CSAARETQYF. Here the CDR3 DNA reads TGCAGTGCCGCCCGGGAGACCCAGTACTTC.

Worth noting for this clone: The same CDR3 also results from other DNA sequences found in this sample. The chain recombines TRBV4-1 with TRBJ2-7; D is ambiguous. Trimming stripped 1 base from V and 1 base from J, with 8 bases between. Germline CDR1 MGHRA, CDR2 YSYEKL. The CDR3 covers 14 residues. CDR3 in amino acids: CASSQVGDSYEQYF. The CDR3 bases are TGCGCCAGCAGCCAAGTGGGTGATTCCTACGAGCAGTACTTC.

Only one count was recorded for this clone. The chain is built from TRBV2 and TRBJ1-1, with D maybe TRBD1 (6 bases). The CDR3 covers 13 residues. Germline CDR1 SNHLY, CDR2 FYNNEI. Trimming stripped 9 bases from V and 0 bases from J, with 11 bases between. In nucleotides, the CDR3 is TGTGCCAGTTTGGACAGACTGAACACTGAAGCTTTCTTT. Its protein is CASLDRLNTEAFF. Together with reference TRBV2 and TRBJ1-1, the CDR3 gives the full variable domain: EPEVTQTPSHQVTQMGQEVILRCVPISNHLYFYWYRQILGQKVEFLVSFYNNEISEKSEIFDDQFSVERPDGSNFTLKIRSTKLEDSAMYFCASLDRLNTEAFFGQGTRLTVV.

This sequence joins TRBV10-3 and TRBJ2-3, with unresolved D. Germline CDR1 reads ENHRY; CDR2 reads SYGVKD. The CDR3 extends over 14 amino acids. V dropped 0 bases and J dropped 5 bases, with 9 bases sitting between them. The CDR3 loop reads CAISESPGLDTQYF. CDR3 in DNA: TGTGCCATCAGTGAGTCCCCGGGCTTAGATACGCAGTATTTT.

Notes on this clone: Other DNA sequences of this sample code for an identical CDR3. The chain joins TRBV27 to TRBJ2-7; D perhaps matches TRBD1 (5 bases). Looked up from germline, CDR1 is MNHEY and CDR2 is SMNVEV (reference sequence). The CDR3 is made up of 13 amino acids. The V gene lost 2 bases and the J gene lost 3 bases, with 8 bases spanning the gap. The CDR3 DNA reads TGTGCCAGCAGTTTAACAGGAGACTACGAGCAGTACTTC. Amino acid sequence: CASSLTGDYEQYF.

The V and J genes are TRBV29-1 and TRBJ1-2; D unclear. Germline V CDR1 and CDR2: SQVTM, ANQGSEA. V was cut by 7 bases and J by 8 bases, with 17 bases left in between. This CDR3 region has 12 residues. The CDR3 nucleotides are TGCAGCGCTACTCCGCCTCTATCGGGCTACACCTTC. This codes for CSATPPLSGYTF.

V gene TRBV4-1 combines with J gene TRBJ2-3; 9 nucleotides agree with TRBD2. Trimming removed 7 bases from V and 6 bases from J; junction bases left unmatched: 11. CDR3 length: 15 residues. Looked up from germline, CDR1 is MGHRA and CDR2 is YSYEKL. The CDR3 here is CASKNGLAQKDTQYF. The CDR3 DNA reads TGCGCCAGCAAAAACGGACTAGCGCAAAAGGATACGCAGTATTTT.

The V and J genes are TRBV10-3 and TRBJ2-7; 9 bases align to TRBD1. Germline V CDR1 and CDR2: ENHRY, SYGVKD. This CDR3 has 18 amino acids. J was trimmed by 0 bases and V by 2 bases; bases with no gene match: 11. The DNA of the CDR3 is TGTGCCATCAGTGAGGCCAATGGACAGGGGACCCCCTCCTACGAGCAGTACTTC. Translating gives CAISEANGQGTPSYEQYF.

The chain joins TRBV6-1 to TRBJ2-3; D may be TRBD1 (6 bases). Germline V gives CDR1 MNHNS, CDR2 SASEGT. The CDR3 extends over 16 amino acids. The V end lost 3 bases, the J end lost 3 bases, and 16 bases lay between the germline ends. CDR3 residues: CASSDLKDSETDTQYF. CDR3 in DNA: TGTGCCAGCAGTGATCTTAAGGACAGCGAAACAGATACGCAGTATTTT.

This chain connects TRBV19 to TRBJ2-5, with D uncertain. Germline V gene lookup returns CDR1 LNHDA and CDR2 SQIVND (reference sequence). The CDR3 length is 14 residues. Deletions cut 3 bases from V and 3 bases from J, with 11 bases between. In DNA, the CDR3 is TGTGCCAGTAGTATGATTTATGACGAAGAGACCCAGTACTTC. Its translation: CASSMIYDEETQYF.

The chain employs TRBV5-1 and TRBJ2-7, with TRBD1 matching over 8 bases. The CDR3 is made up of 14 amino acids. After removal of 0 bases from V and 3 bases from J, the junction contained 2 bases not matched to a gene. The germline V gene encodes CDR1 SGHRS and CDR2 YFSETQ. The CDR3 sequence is CASSLGTGIYEQYF. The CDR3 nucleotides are TGCGCCAGCAGCTTGGGGACAGGGATCTACGAGCAGTACTTC.